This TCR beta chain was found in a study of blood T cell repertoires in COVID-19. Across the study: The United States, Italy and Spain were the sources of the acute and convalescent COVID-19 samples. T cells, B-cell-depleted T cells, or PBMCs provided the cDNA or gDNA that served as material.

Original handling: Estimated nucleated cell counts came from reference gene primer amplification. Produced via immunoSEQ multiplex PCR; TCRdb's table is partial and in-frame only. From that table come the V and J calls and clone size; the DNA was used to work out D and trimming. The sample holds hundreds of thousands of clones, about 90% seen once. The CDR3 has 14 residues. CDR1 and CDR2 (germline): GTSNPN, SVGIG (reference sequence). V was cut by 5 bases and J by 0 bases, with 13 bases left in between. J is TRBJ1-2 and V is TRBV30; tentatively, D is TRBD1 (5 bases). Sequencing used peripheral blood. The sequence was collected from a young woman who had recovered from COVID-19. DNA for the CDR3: TGTGCCTGGGGGGCCGGGCTTACTAACTATGGCTACACCTTC. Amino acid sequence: CAWGAGLTNYGYTF.